The 6 T cell receptor beta chains below come from one sample, sequenced in a study of blood T cell repertoires in COVID-19. Profiling relied on immunoSEQ multiplex PCR, and the TCRdb table lists in-frame clones only, not all of them. The data show about 670,000 clones, with about nine tenths seen just once and 0.2% to 0.3% held by the top ten. The sample taken for sequencing was peripheral blood. The receptors were sampled from a woman aged 18-29 years with acute or convalescent COVID-19.

The V call is TRBV7-8, the J call TRBJ1-5, with a weak D call TRBD1 (6 bases). Germline loops: CDR1 SGHVS, CDR2 FQNEAQ. V gave up 3 bases and J gave up 1 base, with 10 bases separating them. This CDR3 spans 15 amino acids. The CDR3 loop reads CASSFGTQSNQPQHF. CDR3 sequence (DNA): TGTGCCAGCAGCTTCGGGACACAGAGCAATCAGCCCCAGCATTTT.

This clone appeared once. The V gene is TRBV4-3, the J gene TRBJ2-2; D not resolved. Germline CDR1 reads LGHNA; CDR2 reads YSLEER. The CDR3 consists of 15 residues. Trimming removed 0 bases from V and 2 bases from J, with 7 bases in between. The CDR3 loop is CASSQDPVNTGELFF. In DNA, the CDR3 is TGCGCCAGCAGCCAAGATCCCGTAAACACCGGGGAGCTGTTTTTT.

CDR3 sequence: CASSYELQGSYGYTF. CDR3 DNA sequence: TGTGCCAGCAGTTACGAACTACAGGGGTCCTATGGCTACACCTTC. The genes are TRBV6-5 and TRBJ1-2; 7 nucleotides line up with TRBD1. Germline V gene sequence: CDR1 MNHEY, CDR2 SVGAGI. The CDR3 has 15 residues. Trimming at V came to 2 bases and at J to 4 bases, leaving 7 bases not matched to a gene.

Only one count was recorded for this clone. The junction departs from germline at one end; a sequencing error may be responsible. The chain employs TRBV27 and TRBJ1-1, with D maybe TRBD1 (6 bases). Germline CDR1 reads MNHEY; CDR2 reads SMNVEV (reference sequence). The CDR3 covers 17 residues. The CDR3 is CASSDTGKGSMKTEAFF. The CDR3 coding sequence is TGTGCCAGCAGTGATACAGGGAAGGGGAGCATGAAGACTGAAGCTTTCTTT.

The chain joins TRBV2 to TRBJ2-5; TRBD2 aligns across 10 bases. CDR1 and CDR2 (germline): SNHLY, FYNNEI. The CDR3 runs to 13 residues. The trim removed 5 bases at V and 7 bases at J, leaving 4 bases unmatched. The CDR3, as DNA: TGTGCCAGCAGTACTAGCGGGGAGGGGACCCAGTACTTC. Translation: CASSTSGEGTQYF.

Written as DNA, the CDR3 is TGTGCCAGCAGCTTGGGGCGGGTTGTCTATGGCTACACCTTC. This translates into CASSLGRVVYGYTF. The chain recombines TRBV5-8 with TRBJ1-2; D unresolved. The V and J ends lost 0 bases and 4 bases respectively, with 10 bases between them. CDR1 is SGHTS, CDR2 YDEGEE, per germline. The CDR3 length is 14 residues.